Listed below are T cell receptor beta chains from one sample, sequenced in a study of blood T cells in healthy people across ages. TCRdb re-called the 5' RACE reads through MiXCR, storing one row per CDR3 protein. The table shows roughly 500,000 distinct CDR3 sequences, with 25% to 30% occurring only once. Sequenced: blood. The receptors originated from a woman in her 70s in good health. CDR3s include the opening cysteine and the closing phenylalanine or tryptophan. The D gene is left open where the match is weak. Size is stated for part of the rows, as once, few or many counts, or as a class when the clone is expanded.

.	TRBJ2-7	TRBV6-2/TRBV6-3	.	CASSYIHRGPLSYEQYF	TGTGCCAGCAGTTACATACATCGGGGCCCACTTTCCTACGAGCAGTACTTC
.	TRBJ2-2	TRBV30	.	CAWGGTSGFNTGELFF	TGTGCCTGGGGGGGGACTTCTGGGTTCAACACCGGGGAGCTGTTTTTT
many	TRBJ1-5	TRBV5-5	.	CASSLGHIFYSNQPQHF	TGTGCCAGCAGCCTGGGACACATATTCTATAGCAATCAGCCCCAGCATTTT
.	TRBJ2-3	TRBV7-2	.	CASSPPSLTQYF	TGTGCCAGCAGTCCTCCCAGCCTTACGCAGTATTTT
few	TRBJ2-7	TRBV6-2/TRBV6-3	.	CACRRDGWLPEQYF	TGTGCCTGCAGACGAGACGGTTGGCTTCCCGAGCAGTACTTC
.	TRBJ2-5	TRBV7-2	.	CASSLNQGRETQYF	TGTGCCAGCAGCTTAAATCAGGGGCGAGAGACCCAGTACTTC
many	TRBJ2-3	TRBV7-2	TRBD2	CASSLELAGGLYF	TGTGCCAGCAGCTTAGAACTAGCGGGGGGCCTGTATTTT
.	TRBJ2-5	TRBV27	TRBD2	CASSLTSGRDSQETQYF	TGTGCCAGCAGTTTAACTAGCGGGAGGGATTCCCAAGAGACCCAGTACTTC
few	TRBJ2-1	TRBV20-1	TRBD2	CNAWELAGGPSNNEQFF	TGCAATGCCTGGGAACTAGCGGGGGGGCCGTCCAACAATGAGCAGTTCTTC
.	TRBJ2-1	TRBV3-1	.	CASSQATLYEQFF	TGTGCCAGCAGCCAGGCCACCCTATATGAGCAGTTCTTC
.	TRBJ2-7	TRBV5-1	.	CASSTGPNDLYEQYF	TGCGCCAGCAGCACGGGTCCTAACGACCTATACGAGCAGTACTTC
.	TRBJ2-5	TRBV29-1	TRBD2	CSVPPKRGPQETQYF	TGCAGCGTCCCGCCCAAGCGGGGGCCCCAAGAGACCCAGTACTTC
few	TRBJ2-7	TRBV11-2	TRBD1	CASSFSTGGSYEQYF	TGTGCCAGCAGCTTTTCGACAGGGGGCTCCTACGAGCAGTACTTC
.	TRBJ1-6	TRBV7-2	TRBD1	CASSPDRGGNSPLHF	TGTGCCAGCAGCCCAGACAGGGGAGGTAATTCACCCCTCCACTTT
few	TRBJ2-5	TRBV2	TRBD2	CASRAGLAGRRETQYF	TGTGCCAGCAGAGCCGGACTAGCGGGGAGGAGGGAGACCCAGTACTTC
few	TRBJ2-5	TRBV10-3	.	CAISELALSQETQYF	TGTGCCATCAGTGAGCTAGCCCTTTCCCAAGAGACCCAGTACTTC
.	TRBJ2-1	TRBV5-1	.	CASSTGSDNEQFF	TGCGCCAGCAGCACGGGATCTGACAATGAGCAGTTCTTC
.	TRBJ1-2	TRBV7-3	.	CASSPERGAGYTF	TGTGCCAGCAGCCCAGAAAGGGGGGCTGGCTACACCTTC
.	TRBJ2-5	TRBV7-2	TRBD2	CASSLQRGNGETQYF	TGTGCCAGCAGCTTACAGCGGGGGAATGGGGAGACCCAGTACTTC
.	TRBJ2-2	TRBV20-1	.	CSARDPGAGELFF	TGCAGTGCTAGAGATCCGGGGGCCGGGGAGCTGTTTTTT
few	TRBJ2-6	TRBV4-3	TRBD2	CASSQGTSAVSGANVLTF	TGCGCCAGCAGCCAAGGTACTAGCGCTGTCTCTGGGGCCAACGTCCTGACTTTC
.	TRBJ1-2	TRBV29-1	.	CSVDTGDGYTF	TGCAGCGTTGACACGGGGGATGGCTACACCTTC
few	TRBJ2-7	TRBV6-2/TRBV6-3	TRBD1	CASSYARQGAREQYF	TGTGCCAGCAGTTACGCAAGGCAGGGGGCGCGCGAGCAGTACTTC
.	TRBJ1-4	TRBV19	.	CASSIDYYNNEKLFF	TGTGCCAGTAGTATAGATTATTACAATAATGAAAAACTGTTTTTT
once	TRBJ2-7	TRBV18	TRBD1	CASSRAQGEVEQYF	TGTGCCAGCTCACGAGCGCAGGGGGAAGTCGAGCAGTACTTC
.	TRBJ1-1	TRBV25-1	.	CASSVDPPFNTEAFF	TGTGCCAGCAGTGTAGACCCTCCGTTCAACACTGAAGCTTTCTTT
few	TRBJ1-2	TRBV7-2	.	CASSPGRGLKGYTF	TGTGCCAGCAGCCCCGGCCGTGGGTTGAAGGGCTACACCTTC
.	TRBJ1-4	TRBV12-3/TRBV12-4	TRBD1	CASRTPGGEKLFF	TGTGCCAGCAGGACACCAGGGGGTGAAAAACTGTTTTTT
few	TRBJ1-3	TRBV6-1	.	CASSEVATGNTIYF	TGTGCCAGCAGTGAGGTTGCTACTGGAAACACCATATATTTT
.	TRBJ2-5	TRBV20-1	.	CSARDIKLANRETQYF	TGCAGTGCTAGAGATATTAAGCTAGCGAATAGGGAGACCCAGTACTTC
.	TRBJ2-5	TRBV7-8	.	CASSLAAYGETQYF	TGTGCCAGCAGCTTAGCGGCCTATGGGGAGACCCAGTACTTC
.	TRBJ2-5	TRBV19	.	CASSNRLEETQYF	TGTGCCAGTAGTAACCGACTAGAAGAGACCCAGTACTTC
.	TRBJ2-6	TRBV7-9	TRBD1	CASSLGQGDSGANVLTF	TGTGCCAGCAGCTTGGGACAGGGAGACTCTGGGGCCAACGTCCTGACTTTC
.	TRBJ1-1	TRBV5-1	.	CASSLDGAFEAFF	TGCGCCAGCAGCTTGGACGGAGCTTTTGAAGCTTTCTTT
.	TRBJ2-4	TRBV11-2	TRBD1	CASSPWETGGAKNIQYF	TGTGCCAGCAGCCCCTGGGAGACAGGGGGAGCCAAAAACATTCAGTACTTC
.	TRBJ2-2	TRBV28	.	CASSGSGRLLWSTGELFF	TGTGCCAGCAGTGGGTCGGGACGTTTATTATGGAGCACCGGGGAGCTGTTTTTT